These 3 T cell receptor beta chains were all obtained from the same sample, sequenced in a study of blood T cells in healthy people across ages (dated by TCRdb to between 2014 and 2017). The library was made by 5' RACE. Sequenced using an Illumina HiSeq 2500. A second PCR of about 7 to 12 cycles was run with a J-beta primer mix and a sample-barcoded 5' primer. TCRdb reworked the public reads: Q25 trimming with fastp, MiXCR clone assembly, productive beta chains retained. One record per CDR3 amino acid sequence lists the most common genes and DNA. The sample table contains 650,000 to 800,000 distinct CDR3 sequences; only one count was recorded for 44% of them. The ten biggest clones cover 15% to 25% of the sample. Specimen: blood. The source of these receptors is a man aged 55 to 70 in good health.

Written as DNA, the CDR3 is TGTGCCAGTACTACCGGGGTTAGGAACACTGAAGCTTTCTTT. It codes for CASTTGVRNTEAFF. This chain uses TRBV9 with TRBJ1-1; no clear D gene. V was shortened by 8 bases and J by 1 base, with 15 bases between the two germline ends. Germline CDR1 SGDLS, CDR2 YYNGEE. The CDR3 runs 14 residues.

J is TRBJ2-5 and V is TRBV2, with D perhaps matching TRBD1 (7 bases). V was pared by 6 bases and J by 11 bases, with 25 bases between. The CDR3 contains 15 residues. Germline V gene data show CDR1 as SNHLY and CDR2 as FYNNEI. The CDR3 here is CASSEQQGFLREQYF. In nucleotides, the CDR3 is TGTGCCAGCAGCGAACAACAGGGGTTCTTACGGGAGCAGTACTTC.

The rearrangement joins TRBV25-1 to TRBJ2-7, with D possibly matching TRBD1 (6 bases). The CDR3 runs to 12 residues. The V end lost 5 bases, the J end lost 7 bases, and 12 bases lay between the germline ends. Germline values: CDR1 MGHDK, CDR2 SYGVNS. The CDR3 loop is CASSFNRAEQYF. The CDR3 DNA is TGTGCCAGCAGTTTCAACAGGGCGGAGCAGTACTTC.